The count of the clone carrying this TCR beta chain is one. The source of the sample is a study of blood T cell repertoires in COVID-19. Whole-study context: Sources were T cells, B-cell-depleted T cells, or PBMCs; the material itself was cDNA or gDNA.

In the study's own analysis: Estimated nucleated cell counts came from reference gene primer amplification. Data came from immunoSEQ multiplex PCR; TCRdb stores just in-frame clones and leaves some out. V, J and clone size were drawn from that table, and D and trimming were deduced from the DNA. The sample includes tens of thousands of clones, roughly 81% of them seen just once. The TCR was taken from a man older than 75 with COVID-19, enrolled during active disease. Sequenced: peripheral blood.

The CDR3 reads CASSDSGTGGEKEKLFF. The CDR3 bases are TGCGCCAGCAGTGATTCCGGGACAGGGGGGGAGAAAGAAAAACTGTTTTTT. The V call is TRBV10-1, the J call TRBJ1-4; TRBD1 matches at 11 bases. Looked up from germline, CDR1 is WNHNN and CDR2 is SYGVQD (reference sequence). Unmatched junction bases numbered 11, after V lost 3 bases and J lost 8 bases. The CDR3 covers 17 residues.